This TCR beta chain was recorded in a study of shared clonotypes between healthy human individuals. Note on this clone: Its antigen is not known.

V gave up 4 bases and J gave up 3 bases, with 10 bases separating them. The CDR3 length is 13 residues. CDR1 and CDR2 from the germline V gene are MNHNY and SVGAGI (reference sequence). The study enrolled healthy HIV-negative adults without recent acute infections or vaccinations as donors. Everyone who donated was a Caucasian adult who lived in Nashville, Tennessee. Naive CD45RA+ and memory CD45RA-negative subsets were split from CD4+ cells. Libraries were prepared by immunoSEQ multiplex PCR; TCRdb keeps only in-frame clonotypes and omits some of them. The sample includes more than 2,000,000 clones, approximately 95% of them seen just once. Overall study results and limits: Rarefaction showed sorted-subset sequencing was incomplete despite large depth.

The clonotype originates from a man aged 18 to 35 in good health. Some clones in this sample may be carry-over from other donors' samples. The sequencing input was naive CD4+ T cells from PBMCs. The subset denotes: CD45RA+ positively selected. The chain recombines TRBV6-6 with TRBJ2-7; D is unresolved. DNA for the CDR3: TGTGCCAGCAGTTCCTCAAAAATCTACGAGCAGTACTTC. Translating it yields CASSSSKIYEQYF.